This is a list of T cell receptor beta chains from one sample in a study of T cells after yellow fever vaccination. Each CDR3 protein gets one entry after TCRdb re-called the 5' RACE reads with MiXCR. In the table there are approximately 600,000 distinct CDR3 sequences, roughly 12% of which are singletons. The sequenced sample was PBMCs, obtained on the day of the yellow fever booster vaccination. The receptors stem from a young man who received the YFV17D yellow fever vaccine. The CDR3 runs from the conserved cysteine through the conserved F or W. The D gene is left open where the match is weak. The size of a clone is reported for some rows only, either as once, few or many, or as a class for expanded clones.

j_call: TRBJ2-7
clone_size: many
v_call: TRBV7-2
d_call: NA
cdr3_aa: CASSLDRYSYEQYF
cdr3_nt: TGTGCCAGCAGCTTGGACCGTTACTCCTACGAGCAGTACTTC

j_call: TRBJ2-7
clone_size: NA
v_call: TRBV2
d_call: TRBD2
cdr3_aa: CASSEAGTSAAYEQYF
cdr3_nt: TGTGCCAGCAGTGAAGCCGGGACTAGCGCCGCCTACGAGCAGTACTTC

j_call: TRBJ2-7
clone_size: NA
v_call: TRBV7-8
d_call: TRBD2
cdr3_aa: CASSLLGREVHEQYF
cdr3_nt: TGTGCCAGCAGCTTACTCGGGAGGGAAGTCCACGAGCAGTACTTC

j_call: TRBJ2-1
clone_size: NA
v_call: TRBV7-2
d_call: NA
cdr3_aa: CASSQKYNEQFF
cdr3_nt: TGTGCCAGCAGCCAAAAGTACAATGAGCAGTTCTTC

j_call: TRBJ2-4
clone_size: NA
v_call: TRBV29-1
d_call: NA
cdr3_aa: CSVSGGQRNIQYF
cdr3_nt: TGCAGCGTGAGCGGTGGGCAGCGGAACATTCAGTACTTC

j_call: TRBJ2-5
clone_size: many
v_call: TRBV12-3/TRBV12-4
d_call: NA
cdr3_aa: CASTISLGETQYF
cdr3_nt: TGTGCCAGCACCATTAGTTTAGGAGAGACCCAGTACTTC

j_call: TRBJ1-2
clone_size: NA
v_call: TRBV15
d_call: NA
cdr3_aa: CATSGPGSANYGYTF
cdr3_nt: TGTGCCACCAGCGGACCAGGGTCCGCTAACTATGGCTACACCTTC

j_call: TRBJ2-7
clone_size: few
v_call: TRBV7-2
d_call: NA
cdr3_aa: CASSFRGGGLTYEQYF
cdr3_nt: TGTGCCAGCAGTTTCCGAGGGGGGGGATTAACCTACGAGCAGTACTTC

j_call: TRBJ1-5
clone_size: few
v_call: TRBV20-1
d_call: NA
cdr3_aa: CSARTLDGPQHF
cdr3_nt: TGCAGTGCCCGAACCCTTGATGGGCCCCAGCATTTT

j_call: TRBJ2-1
clone_size: NA
v_call: TRBV7-3
d_call: TRBD2
cdr3_aa: CASSLTGAGAYNEQFF
cdr3_nt: TGTGCCAGCAGTCTAACAGGAGCGGGGGCCTACAATGAGCAGTTCTTC

j_call: TRBJ2-5
clone_size: NA
v_call: TRBV28
d_call: NA
cdr3_aa: CASRPPGDHRQESQYF
cdr3_nt: TGTGCCAGCAGACCACCCGGGGACCACCGTCAAGAGAGCCAGTACTTC

j_call: TRBJ2-7
clone_size: few
v_call: TRBV5-6
d_call: TRBD2
cdr3_aa: CASSLGLADTYEQYF
cdr3_nt: TGTGCCAGCAGCTTGGGACTAGCGGACACCTACGAGCAGTACTTC

j_call: TRBJ1-1
clone_size: NA
v_call: TRBV12-3/TRBV12-4
d_call: TRBD1
cdr3_aa: CASSFSGGGNTEAFF
cdr3_nt: TGTGCCAGCAGTTTTTCAGGGGGCGGGAACACTGAAGCTTTCTTT

j_call: TRBJ1-1
clone_size: few
v_call: TRBV20-1
d_call: TRBD1
cdr3_aa: CRERQGSMNTEAFF
cdr3_nt: TGCAGGGAGCGACAGGGGTCGATGAACACTGAAGCTTTCTTT

j_call: TRBJ2-3
clone_size: many
v_call: TRBV7-2
d_call: TRBD2
cdr3_aa: CASSLASGRVGDTQYF
cdr3_nt: TGTGCCAGCAGCTTAGCAAGCGGGAGGGTTGGGGATACGCAGTATTTT

j_call: TRBJ2-6
clone_size: few
v_call: TRBV6-2/TRBV6-3
d_call: NA
cdr3_aa: CASSYSPSGANVLTF
cdr3_nt: TGTGCCAGCAGTTACTCCCCATCTGGGGCCAACGTCCTGACTTTC

j_call: TRBJ2-7
clone_size: few
v_call: TRBV12-3/TRBV12-4
d_call: TRBD2
cdr3_aa: CASSSGGLGYYEQYF
cdr3_nt: TGTGCCAGCAGTTCTGGGGGACTAGGCTACTACGAGCAGTACTTC

j_call: TRBJ2-7
clone_size: NA
v_call: TRBV7-2
d_call: TRBD2
cdr3_aa: CASSRGGTYYYEQYF
cdr3_nt: TGTGCCAGCAGCCGGGGGGGGACATACTACTACGAGCAGTACTTC

j_call: TRBJ2-3
clone_size: NA
v_call: TRBV9
d_call: TRBD1
cdr3_aa: CASSTGSGQGFTDTQYF
cdr3_nt: TGTGCCAGCAGCACAGGGTCGGGACAGGGATTCACAGATACGCAGTATTTT

j_call: TRBJ1-3
clone_size: few
v_call: TRBV15
d_call: NA
cdr3_aa: CATSRAPRATGNTIYF
cdr3_nt: TGTGCCACCAGCAGAGCTCCAAGGGCGACTGGAAACACCATATATTTT

j_call: TRBJ2-5
clone_size: few
v_call: TRBV6-5
d_call: NA
cdr3_aa: CASSYPGGGAQYF
cdr3_nt: TGTGCCAGCAGTTACCCAGGGGGGGGGGCCCAGTACTTC

j_call: TRBJ2-6
clone_size: few
v_call: TRBV28
d_call: NA
cdr3_aa: CASSLPGRVSGANVLTF
cdr3_nt: TGTGCCAGCAGCCTACCGGGCCGCGTCTCTGGGGCCAACGTCCTGACTTTC

j_call: TRBJ2-7
clone_size: few
v_call: TRBV5-1
d_call: NA
cdr3_aa: CASSLGGSESEQYF
cdr3_nt: TGCGCCAGCAGCTTGGGTGGGAGCGAGAGCGAGCAGTACTTC

j_call: TRBJ2-1
clone_size: NA
v_call: TRBV19
d_call: NA
cdr3_aa: CASTPRQGGYNEQFF
cdr3_nt: TGTGCCAGTACCCCCCGACAGGGAGGTTACAATGAGCAGTTCTTC

j_call: TRBJ2-7
clone_size: few
v_call: TRBV7-2
d_call: NA
cdr3_aa: CASSLVGGEGEQYF
cdr3_nt: TGTGCCAGCAGCTTAGTCGGCGGGGAAGGGGAGCAGTACTTC

j_call: TRBJ2-5
clone_size: NA
v_call: TRBV29-1
d_call: NA
cdr3_aa: CSAQGTRGETQYF
cdr3_nt: TGCAGCGCCCAAGGGACCCGCGGAGAGACCCAGTACTTC

j_call: TRBJ2-1
clone_size: NA
v_call: TRBV6-1
d_call: NA
cdr3_aa: CASWYNEQFF
cdr3_nt: TGTGCCAGCTGGTACAATGAGCAGTTCTTC

j_call: TRBJ2-2
clone_size: NA
v_call: TRBV12-3/TRBV12-4
d_call: TRBD2
cdr3_aa: CASRTSGSGGELFF
cdr3_nt: TGTGCCAGCCGGACTAGCGGGAGCGGCGGGGAGCTGTTTTTT

j_call: TRBJ1-5
clone_size: NA
v_call: TRBV19
d_call: NA
cdr3_aa: CASSVDNSNQPQHF
cdr3_nt: TGTGCCAGTAGCGTGGACAATAGCAATCAGCCCCAGCATTTT

j_call: TRBJ2-5
clone_size: NA
v_call: TRBV6-2/TRBV6-3
d_call: NA
cdr3_aa: CASSYREIRETQYF
cdr3_nt: TGTGCCAGCAGTTACAGAGAGATCCGGGAGACCCAGTACTTC

j_call: TRBJ2-1
clone_size: NA
v_call: TRBV28
d_call: NA
cdr3_aa: CASRPGLQSYNEQFF
cdr3_nt: TGTGCCAGCAGGCCGGGACTCCAATCCTACAATGAGCAGTTCTTC

j_call: TRBJ2-1
clone_size: many
v_call: TRBV27
d_call: NA
cdr3_aa: CASRGDYNEQFF
cdr3_nt: TGTGCCAGCAGGGGGGACTACAATGAGCAGTTCTTC

j_call: TRBJ2-1
clone_size: few
v_call: TRBV5-6
d_call: NA
cdr3_aa: CASSFLGANDEQFF
cdr3_nt: TGTGCCAGCAGCTTCCTAGGGGCTAACGATGAGCAGTTCTTC

j_call: TRBJ2-5
clone_size: NA
v_call: TRBV4-2
d_call: TRBD2
cdr3_aa: CASSQEKAGETQYF
cdr3_nt: TGTGCCAGCAGCCAAGAAAAAGCGGGGGAGACCCAGTACTTC

j_call: TRBJ2-4
clone_size: NA
v_call: TRBV12-3/TRBV12-4
d_call: TRBD2
cdr3_aa: CASSFSGRESKNIQYF
cdr3_nt: TGTGCCAGCAGCTTTAGCGGGAGGGAGTCCAAAAACATTCAGTACTTC

j_call: TRBJ2-7
clone_size: NA
v_call: TRBV24-1
d_call: NA
cdr3_aa: CATSAGLGGHEQYF
cdr3_nt: TGTGCCACCAGTGCAGGGTTGGGGGGCCACGAGCAGTACTTC

j_call: TRBJ2-1
clone_size: few
v_call: TRBV5-4
d_call: NA
cdr3_aa: CASSQDASSYNEQFF
cdr3_nt: TGTGCCAGCAGCCAAGACGCCAGCTCCTACAATGAGCAGTTCTTC

j_call: TRBJ2-5
clone_size: NA
v_call: TRBV27
d_call: TRBD2
cdr3_aa: CASSPSGPASGTQYF
cdr3_nt: TGTGCCAGCAGTCCTAGCGGACCCGCCTCGGGGACCCAGTACTTC

j_call: TRBJ2-1
clone_size: few
v_call: TRBV10-2
d_call: NA
cdr3_aa: CAAAGGSNEQFF
cdr3_nt: TGCGCCGCCGCCGGAGGTTCTAATGAGCAGTTCTTC

j_call: TRBJ2-1
clone_size: once
v_call: TRBV29-1
d_call: TRBD2
cdr3_aa: CSVEGWTSGAEQFF
cdr3_nt: TGCAGCGTTGAGGGATGGACTAGCGGAGCTGAGCAGTTCTTC

j_call: TRBJ2-1
clone_size: few
v_call: TRBV29-1
d_call: NA
cdr3_aa: CSSSLYNEQFF
cdr3_nt: TGCAGCTCCTCCCTTTACAATGAGCAGTTCTTC